The rows below give T cell receptor beta chains drawn from one sample of a study of control samples from healthy donors and cancer patients. Assay used: immunoSEQ multiplex PCR; TCRdb lists only in-frame clones, some missing. The data show about 130,000 clones, around 93% seen once. Sample: PBMCs. The origin of the receptors is a man aged 45-65 years with head and neck cancer. Both conserved end residues are part of each CDR3. A D gene is named only where the DNA matches it firmly. The size entry is marked missing in some rows and otherwise reads once, few, many or a size class.

TRBJ2-3	TRBV6-6	NA	NA	TGTGCCAGCAGACGAGGACTATACGGCACAGATACGCAGTATTTT	CASRRGLYGTDTQYF
TRBJ2-3	TRBV27	NA	TRBD2	TGTGCCACCGAAAAGCGGGGTAGCACAGATACGCAGTATTTT	CATEKRGSTDTQYF
TRBJ2-2	TRBV3-1/TRBV3-2	once	NA	TGTGCCAGCTCCACAGGAGAGGCCGGGGAGCTGTTTTTT	CASSTGEAGELFF
TRBJ1-1	TRBV2	NA	NA	TGTGCCAGCAACTGGGGGTTGAACACTGAAGCTTTCTTT	CASNWGLNTEAFF
TRBJ2-7	TRBV15	NA	NA	TGTGCCACCAGCAGAGATCTAAACGGCGAGCAGTACTTC	CATSRDLNGEQYF
TRBJ1-2	TRBV27	NA	TRBD1	TGTGCCAGCAGTTTTGGGGGATCACAGGGGGCGAATAACTATGGCTACACCTTC	CASSFGGSQGANNYGYTF
TRBJ1-5	TRBV30	NA	NA	TGTGCCTGGAGTGTACCTTGGGGCCTCAATCAGCCCCAGCATTTT	CAWSVPWGLNQPQHF
TRBJ1-1	TRBV2	NA	NA	TGTGCCAGCAGTGATACAGACCTTTACACTGAAGCTTTCTTT	CASSDTDLYTEAFF
TRBJ1-4	TRBV4-1	NA	TRBD1	TGCGCCAGCAGCCTTTGGACAGGTTCAAATGAAAAACTGTTTTTT	CASSLWTGSNEKLFF
TRBJ2-5	TRBV9	NA	TRBD2	TGTGCCAGCAGCGTAGCCGCGGGGGGGCGTCAAGAGACCCAGTACTTC	CASSVAAGGRQETQYF
TRBJ2-7	TRBV6-6	once	NA	TGTGCCAGCAGTGAGACCGGGCCAAGCTCCTACGAGCAGTACTTC	CASSETGPSSYEQYF
TRBJ2-3	TRBV3-1/TRBV3-2	NA	NA	TGTGCCAGCAGCTACCGTTCCGGGATCACAGATACGCAGTATTTT	CASSYRSGITDTQYF
TRBJ2-7	TRBV7-9	few	NA	TGTGCCAGCAGCTTAGGGACAGTGTACGAGCAGTACTTC	CASSLGTVYEQYF
TRBJ2-7	TRBV18	once	NA	TGTGCCAGCTCACCTGTCGTGGTGGCCCTCTCCTACGAGCAGTACTTC	CASSPVVVALSYEQYF
TRBJ2-7	TRBV5-1	NA	TRBD2	TGCGCCAGCAGCTCGGCTAGCGGGGGACCCTACGAGCAGTACTTC	CASSSASGGPYEQYF
TRBJ1-1	TRBV11-2	NA	NA	TGTGCCAGCAGCTTAGGGGTTCTCGTTAGGAACACTGAAGCTTTCTTT	CASSLGVLVRNTEAFF
TRBJ2-2	TRBV18	NA	NA	TGTGCCAGCTCACCACTGCAGGGGTCCCCCACCGGGGAGCTGTTTTTT	CASSPLQGSPTGELFF
TRBJ2-7	TRBV2	NA	TRBD1	TGTGCCAGCAGCCGGGACAGGGCTCGGCCCTACGAGCAGTACTTC	CASSRDRARPYEQYF
TRBJ2-5	TRBV7-9	NA	NA	TGTGCCAGCAGCTTGGGACTTCAAGAGACCCAGTACTTC	CASSLGLQETQYF
TRBJ1-2	TRBV6-5	NA	NA	TGTGCCAGCAGTCAGACAGTGTATGGCTACACCTTC	CASSQTVYGYTF
TRBJ1-1	TRBV4-2	NA	NA	TGTGCCAGCAGCCAAGTGGGGGGGTTGGTCCTGGCTTTCTTT	CASSQVGGLVLAFF
TRBJ1-1	TRBV19	NA	NA	TGTGCCAGTATGCAAGCGGGGGGCACTGAAGCTTTCTTT	CASMQAGGTEAFF
TRBJ2-2	TRBV6-5	NA	NA	TGTGCCAGCAGTTACGAAGACACCGGGGAGCTGTTTTTT	CASSYEDTGELFF
TRBJ1-5	TRBV19	NA	TRBD1	TGTGCCAGTAGTATACCGGCAGGGGGACAGCCCCAGCATTTT	CASSIPAGGQPQHF
TRBJ1-2	TRBV10-3	NA	NA	TGTGCCATCAGTGAGTCTGGAGGGGCGGGTAACTATGGCTACACCTTC	CAISESGGAGNYGYTF
TRBJ2-1	TRBV6-5	NA	NA	TGTGCCAGCAGTTACGTAAGGCAGGGTAATGAGCAGTTCTTC	CASSYVRQGNEQFF
TRBJ2-3	TRBV29-1	NA	NA	TGCAGCGTTGCCCCCCCCAGTACAGATACGCAGTATTTT	CSVAPPSTDTQYF
TRBJ2-7	TRBV4-1	NA	NA	TGCGCCAGCAGCCAGTACAGGGGGGGTTCCCCCTACGAGCAGTACTTC	CASSQYRGGSPYEQYF
TRBJ2-2	TRBV4-3	NA	TRBD2	TGCGCCAGCAGCCAAGGAATGACTAGCGGTGGCGGGGAGCTGTTTTTT	CASSQGMTSGGGELFF